This T cell receptor beta chain was documented in a study of cytomegalovirus exposure and HLA in healthy donors. The germline CDR1 and CDR2 sequences are MNHEY and SMNVEV (reference sequence). The CDR3 is 16 amino acids. The junction had 12 bases not matched to a gene; V was cut back by 6 bases and J by 4 bases. With respect to this clone: The antigen is undetermined.

Overall study findings and caveats: It was likely that a cluster of highly shared sequence variants was a sequencing artifact. For cytomegalovirus status, the classifier reportedly gave diagnoses with high specificity and sensitivity. The study listed 150 to 200 cytomegalovirus-associated TCR beta chains.

It was with 60 Vbeta and 13 Jbeta primers that the PCR ran. Some clones are missing from TCRdb's copy, which holds only in-frame ones; the method was immunoSEQ multiplex PCR. The sample yields 100,000 to 150,000 clones, 80% seen once. The sequencing sample was made of PBMCs. This TCR was recovered from a man in his forties or fifties in good health and CMV-seronegative. J is TRBJ2-3 and V is TRBV27; TRBD2 aligns across 8 bases. The CDR3 protein is CASSSQRGRPPDTQYF. The CDR3 nucleotides read TGTGCCAGCAGCTCCCAGCGGGGGCGACCCCCAGATACGCAGTATTTT.